This note documents a single T cell receptor beta chain sequence. Antigen specificity is unknown. Other DNA sequences within the sample encode an identical CDR3. This sample was included in a study of shared clonotypes between healthy human individuals. Notes on the study in general: Clonotype sharing among the donors was expected to vary with sequencing depth. Between four donors, naive CD4 clonotypes were shared at a level of around 5.1%. Apart from blood, nothing was sampled; tissue repertoires likely differ.

Deep-level assay runs were performed. Method: immunoSEQ multiplex PCR; TCRdb's copy keeps in-frame clones and lacks some. The data hold more than 1 million clones, with 70% to 80% observed a single time. Material for sequencing was memory CD4+ T cells from PBMCs. Subset denoted: CD45RA-negative fraction. This TCR was recovered from a man between 18 and 29 years old in good health. Some clones in this sample may be carry-over from other donors' samples.

The CDR3 region is CASSPGQGLGYTF. The CDR3 nucleotides are TGTGCCAGCAGCCCCGGACAGGGGCTCGGCTACACCTTC. V usage is TRBV7-3 and J usage is TRBJ1-2; 9 nucleotides agree with TRBD1. The J segment lost 8 bases and the V segment lost 5 bases, leaving 6 bases of the junction unmatched. From germline, CDR1 is SGHTA and CDR2 FQGTGA. The CDR3 totals 13 residues.